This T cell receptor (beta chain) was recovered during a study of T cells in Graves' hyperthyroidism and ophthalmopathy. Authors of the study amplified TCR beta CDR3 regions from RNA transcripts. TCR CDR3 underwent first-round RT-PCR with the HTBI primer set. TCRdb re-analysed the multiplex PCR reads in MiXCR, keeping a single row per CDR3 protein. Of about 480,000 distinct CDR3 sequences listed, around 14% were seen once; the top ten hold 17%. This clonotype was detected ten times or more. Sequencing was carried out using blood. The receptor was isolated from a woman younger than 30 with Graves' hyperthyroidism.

The CDR3 is CASTPGANVLTF. In nucleotides, the CDR3 is TGTGCCAGCACTCCTGGGGCCAACGTCCTGACTTTC. V and J are TRBV2 and TRBJ2-6; D is ambiguous. This CDR3 comprises 12 residues. Germline CDR1 and CDR2: SNHLY and FYNNEI. Trimming took 7 bases from V and 2 from J, leaving 3 bases between them.